Below are 5 T cell receptor beta chains sequenced from a single sample in a study of T cell responses to AZD1222 COVID-19 vaccine. Assay: immunoSEQ multiplex PCR; the TCRdb copy retains only in-frame clones and omits some. The table shows 90,000 to 130,000 clones, with approximately 84% occurring only once. This specimen consisted of peripheral blood, obtained on day 0 of AZD1222 vaccination. The receptor set was obtained from an adult in good health.

This chain joins TRBV28 and TRBJ1-4; 9 positions agree with TRBD1. Germline-derived CDR1 and CDR2 are MDHEN and SYDVKM. There are 15 residues in the CDR3. V dropped 3 bases and J dropped 7; count of bases not matched to a gene: 6. The CDR3 region is CASSLPGQGREKLFF. CDR3 sequence (DNA): TGTGCCAGCAGTTTGCCGGGACAGGGTCGTGAAAAACTGTTTTTT.

The chain employs TRBV12-3 or TRBV12-4 and TRBJ2-7; TRBD1 matches 8 bases. The CDR3 totals 13 residues. J lost 6 bases, V lost 6 bases, and 7 bases had no gene match. The DNA for the CDR3 is TGTGCCAGCAGGGGAGGACAGGGTAGCGAGCAGTACTTC. Its protein product is CASRGGQGSEQYF.

The V gene is TRBV6-2 or TRBV6-3, the J gene TRBJ2-1; 9 nucleotides align to TRBD1. Germline assignment: CDR1 MNHEY and CDR2 SVGEGT. The CDR3 has 18 residues. The ends lost 6 bases at V and 4 bases at J; junction bases unmatched: 16. The CDR3 DNA sequence: TGTGCCAGCAGCAACTTGCGCCCGGGACAGGGTAAGTACAATGAGCAGTTCTTC. The encoded protein is CASSNLRPGQGKYNEQFF.

This chain connects TRBV2 to TRBJ2-7; 7 bases agree with TRBD1. J lost 1 base, V lost 8 bases, and 5 bases had no gene match. Looked up from germline, CDR1 is SNHLY and CDR2 is FYNNEI. This CDR3 is built from 13 residues. In DNA, the CDR3 is TGTGCCAGCTCCGGACAGGTTTCCTACGAGCAGTACTTC. Translating gives CASSGQVSYEQYF.

The rearrangement links TRBV7-2 to TRBJ1-1; D possibly corresponds to TRBD1 (6 bases). V was clipped by 0 bases and J by 2 bases, with 10 bases between them. This CDR3 is 15 amino acids long. Germline V lookup: CDR1 SGHTA, CDR2 FQGNSA. This CDR3 is CASSLAGQTNTEAFF. For the CDR3, the DNA is TGTGCCAGCAGCTTAGCGGGACAAACAAACACTGAAGCTTTCTTT.